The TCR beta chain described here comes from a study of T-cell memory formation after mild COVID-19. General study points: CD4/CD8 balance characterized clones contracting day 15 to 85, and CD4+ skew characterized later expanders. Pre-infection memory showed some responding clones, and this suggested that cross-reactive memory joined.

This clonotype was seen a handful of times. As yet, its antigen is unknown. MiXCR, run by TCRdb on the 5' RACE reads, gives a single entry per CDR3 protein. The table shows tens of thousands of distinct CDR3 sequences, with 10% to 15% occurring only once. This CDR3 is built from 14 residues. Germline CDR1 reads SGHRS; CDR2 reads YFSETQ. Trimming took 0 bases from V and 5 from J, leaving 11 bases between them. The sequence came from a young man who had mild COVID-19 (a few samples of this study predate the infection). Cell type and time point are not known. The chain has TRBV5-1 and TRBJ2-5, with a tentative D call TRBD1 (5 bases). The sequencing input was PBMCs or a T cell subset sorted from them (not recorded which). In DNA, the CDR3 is TGCGCCAGCAGCTTGGAGCAGGGAAGGGAGACCCAGTACTTC. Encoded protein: CASSLEQGRETQYF.